Sequencing of this TCR beta chain was carried out in a study of T-cell reconstitution after alpha-beta-depleted transplantation in children. This clonotype was counted many times. Library preparation (for TCRbeta) was performed with unique molecular identifiers. TCRdb re-analysed the PCR reads in MiXCR, keeping a single row per CDR3 protein. This sample carries 100,000 to 120,000 distinct CDR3 sequences, 10% of them seen once, and the ten largest clones take approximately 8%. V gave up 5 bases and J gave up 0 bases, with 18 bases separating them. The CDR3 extends over 17 amino acids. The germline V gene has CDR1 SGHVS and CDR2 FQNEAQ.

The V call is TRBV7-8, the J call TRBJ2-3; D gene ambiguous. This TCR came from a human donor who donated a stem cell graft to a child with acute lymphoblastic leukemia. Sequences were derived from PBMCs from the stem cell graft donor, sampled from the stem cell graft. The CDR3 bases are TGTGCCAGCAGCGCCCTATTCCACCAAGATAGCACAGATACGCAGTATTTT. Amino acids: CASSALFHQDSTDTQYF.